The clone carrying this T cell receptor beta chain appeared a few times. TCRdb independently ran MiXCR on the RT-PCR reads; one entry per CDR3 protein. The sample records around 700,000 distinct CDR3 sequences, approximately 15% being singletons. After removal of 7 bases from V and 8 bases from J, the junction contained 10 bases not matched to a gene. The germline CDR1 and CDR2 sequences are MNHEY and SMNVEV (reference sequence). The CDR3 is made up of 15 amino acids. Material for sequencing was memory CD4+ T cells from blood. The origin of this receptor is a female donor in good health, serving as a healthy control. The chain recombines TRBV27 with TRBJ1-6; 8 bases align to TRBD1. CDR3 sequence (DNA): TGTGCCAGCACTTGGGACAGGCGAGGGCATTCACCCCTCCACTTT. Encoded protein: CASTWDRRGHSPLHF.